These T cell receptor beta chains were read from a single sample in a study of cytomegalovirus exposure and HLA in healthy donors. Produced via immunoSEQ multiplex PCR; TCRdb's table is partial and in-frame only. There are 40,000 to 45,000 clones in the sample; around 50% occur only once, and around 10% lies in the top ten. The sequenced material came from PBMCs. All receptors derive from a human donor in good health. Each CDR3 is given with its conserved first and last residue. A D gene is named only where the DNA matches it firmly. Clone size is stated in some rows and not others, as once, few, many or a class when expanded.

CDR3 length | J gene | clone size | V gene | D gene | CDR3 DNA | CDR3 protein
17 | TRBJ2-1 | NA | TRBV27 | TRBD2 | TGTGCCAGCAGTTTATCACCCGGGACTAGCGGGAGTAATGAGCAGTTCTTC | CASSLSPGTSGSNEQFF
13 | TRBJ1-5 | few | TRBV6-1 | NA | TGTGCCAGCAGCCCCGAGGGAAATCAGCCCCAGCATTTT | CASSPEGNQPQHF
11 | TRBJ2-5 | NA | TRBV20-1 | TRBD2 | TGCAGCGGGACTAGAGAAGAGACCCAGTACTTC | CSGTREETQYF
15 | TRBJ2-3 | few | TRBV6-6 | TRBD2 | TGTGCCAGCAGACCCCTAGCGGGGAGCACAGATACGCAGTATTTT | CASRPLAGSTDTQYF
13 | TRBJ1-2 | NA | TRBV2 | NA | TGTGCCAGCAGCCGGGAAGCTAACTATGGCTACACCTTC | CASSREANYGYTF
14 | TRBJ2-7 | few | TRBV6-1 | TRBD1 | TGTGCCAGCATCGGGACAGGGGGTCTTGTCAAGCAGTACTTC | CASIGTGGLVKQYF
16 | TRBJ2-7 | NA | TRBV6-6 | TRBD1 | TGTGCCAGCAGGCATCCCGGGACAGCTTTTCCCTACGAGCAGTACTTC | CASRHPGTAFPYEQYF
14 | TRBJ2-7 | NA | TRBV6-6 | TRBD2 | TGTGCCAGCAGTCCCGGGACTAGTTTCTACGAGCAGTACTTC | CASSPGTSFYEQYF
13 | TRBJ2-1 | NA | TRBV13 | NA | TGTGCCAGCAGTCCGGTCCAAGACAATGAGCAGTTCTTC | CASSPVQDNEQFF
17 | TRBJ2-1 | NA | TRBV27 | NA | TGTGCCAGCAGTTTGGAGCGACCCGGCTCAGTGTTGAATGAGCAGTTCTTC | CASSLERPGSVLNEQFF
14 | TRBJ2-7 | few | TRBV6-6 | NA | TGTGCCAGCAGTTACACTATTGGGGGGTACGAGCAGTACTTC | CASSYTIGGYEQYF
15 | TRBJ2-1 | NA | TRBV25-1 | NA | TGTGCCAGCAGACAGACAGGCCTCCTTGACAATGAGCAGTTCTTC | CASRQTGLLDNEQFF
15 | TRBJ2-7 | few | TRBV5-4 | NA | TGTGCCAGCAGCTTGGCTGCGGGATTCTCCTACGAGCAGTACTTC | CASSLAAGFSYEQYF
16 | TRBJ2-1 | once | TRBV7-2 | TRBD2 | TGTGCCAGCAGCTTACCCCTGCGGGAGGGGACACGCGGGCAGTTCTTC | CASSLPLREGTRGQFF
18 | TRBJ1-5 | few | TRBV18 | TRBD1 | TGTGCCAGCTCAGTCGGGACAGGGGGCATCGGGGGCAATCAGCCCCAGCATTTT | CASSVGTGGIGGNQPQHF
15 | TRBJ2-3 | NA | TRBV7-2 | TRBD2 | TGTGCCAGCAGCGTACGGGGGGGGGCTGTAGATACGCAGTATTTT | CASSVRGGAVDTQYF
14 | TRBJ1-1 | few | TRBV19 | NA | TGTGCCAGTAGTGTCCAGAGGGCAAACACTGAAGCTTTCTTT | CASSVQRANTEAFF
14 | TRBJ2-3 | NA | TRBV27 | NA | TGTGCCAGCAGACAGGGCGTGAGCACAGATACGCAGTATTTT | CASRQGVSTDTQYF
14 | TRBJ2-7 | many | TRBV13 | TRBD1 | TGTGCCAGCAGCTCAGGACAGGGTTATCACGAGCAGTACTTC | CASSSGQGYHEQYF
15 | TRBJ2-5 | once | TRBV2 | TRBD2 | TGTGCCAGCAAACGTCTAGCGGGGGTACAAGAGACCCAGTACTTC | CASKRLAGVQETQYF
13 | TRBJ1-1 | NA | TRBV15 | NA | TGTGCCACCACTGACAGAGAGAACACTGAAGCTTTCTTT | CATTDRENTEAFF
18 | TRBJ2-7 | NA | TRBV27 | TRBD2 | TGTGCCAGCAACAGGATTACCGGGACTAGCGGGGGGGCGGGCGAGCAGTACTTC | CASNRITGTSGGAGEQYF
16 | TRBJ1-5 | few | TRBV5-5 | NA | TGTGCCAGCAGTTTACCTATGGGGCATAGCAATCAGCCCCAGCATTTT | CASSLPMGHSNQPQHF
13 | TRBJ1-1 | NA | TRBV7-6 | NA | TGTGCCAGCAGCGCCGAGGAGGGATTTGAAGCTTTCTTT | CASSAEEGFEAFF
14 | TRBJ1-1 | NA | TRBV18 | TRBD1 | TGTGCCAGCTCCCCACAGGGGTGGGTCACTGAAGCTTTCTTT | CASSPQGWVTEAFF
15 | TRBJ2-1 | NA | TRBV7-8 | TRBD2 | TGTGCCAGCAGCCCTCTAGCGGGAGTGGATAATGAGCAGTTCTTC | CASSPLAGVDNEQFF
15 | TRBJ2-7 | NA | TRBV5-3 | NA | TGTGCCAGAAGCTTGAAGACAGGTGAATCCTACGAGCAGTACTTC | CARSLKTGESYEQYF
14 | TRBJ1-4 | few | TRBV5-1 | NA | TGCGCCAGCGCATCAGGGGTTTCTAATGAAAAACTGTTTTTT | CASASGVSNEKLFF
16 | TRBJ2-5 | NA | TRBV7-2 | TRBD2 | TGTGCCAGCAGCCTCGGACTAGCGGGTCCCAGGGAGACCCAGTACTTC | CASSLGLAGPRETQYF
14 | TRBJ2-7 | NA | TRBV19 | TRBD2 | TGTGCCAGTAGTATAGATCTAGCGGGCTACGAGCAGTACTTC | CASSIDLAGYEQYF
14 | TRBJ1-4 | NA | TRBV5-1 | NA | TGCGCCAGCAGCTCGACAGCAACTAATGAAAAACTGTTTTTT | CASSSTATNEKLFF
14 | TRBJ1-5 | NA | TRBV19 | NA | TGTGCCAGTAGTCTCGGGAGTAGCAATCAGCCCCAGCATTTT | CASSLGSSNQPQHF
17 | TRBJ1-1 | NA | TRBV2 | NA | TGTGCCAGCAGTGCTCAGGGCCTCATTGCTTTGAACACTGAAGCTTTCTTT | CASSAQGLIALNTEAFF
16 | TRBJ1-6 | large | TRBV19 | NA | TGTGCCAGTAGCCCGGGATTCTTCTCCTATAATTCACCCCTCCACTTT | CASSPGFFSYNSPLHF
16 | TRBJ1-5 | NA | TRBV5-4 | NA | TGTGCCAGCAGCTTGCCCGGGGTCCGAAGCAATCAGCCCCAGCATTTT | CASSLPGVRSNQPQHF
14 | TRBJ2-7 | NA | TRBV2 | TRBD2 | TGTGCCAGCACTGGACTAGCGGGAGTAAGCGAGCAGTACTTC | CASTGLAGVSEQYF
13 | TRBJ2-2 | few | TRBV11-2 | NA | TGTGCCAGCAGCCCGCCAGGTCGCGGGGAGCTGTTTTTT | CASSPPGRGELFF
17 | TRBJ1-5 | once | TRBV29-1 | TRBD1 | TGCAGCGTTGAAAAAGTGGACAGGGGCCTTCATAATCAGCCCCAGCATTTT | CSVEKVDRGLHNQPQHF
16 | TRBJ2-1 | NA | TRBV27 | NA | TGTGCCAGCAGTTTACGGGCTAGCGAGCGGTACAATGAGCAGTTCTTC | CASSLRASERYNEQFF
15 | TRBJ1-3 | NA | TRBV4-1 | NA | TGCGCCAGCAGCCAAGACACGGGGGCTGGAAACACCATATATTTT | CASSQDTGAGNTIYF
15 | TRBJ2-1 | NA | TRBV11-3 | TRBD2 | TGTGCCAGCAGCTTCAGGCGGGGGGCATACAATGAGCAGTTCTTC | CASSFRRGAYNEQFF
19 | TRBJ2-1 | NA | TRBV14 | NA | TGTGCCAGCAGCCAAGATCGGGGTCTACGGGCCCGGGCCTACAATGAGCAGTTCTTC | CASSQDRGLRARAYNEQFF
13 | TRBJ1-1 | NA | TRBV27 | NA | TGTGCCAGCAGCCGGGGTCCTGGCACTGAAGCTTTCTTT | CASSRGPGTEAFF
14 | TRBJ1-6 | NA | TRBV4-1 | NA | TGCGCCAGCAAACCGAGCTCCTATAATTCACCCCTCCACTTT | CASKPSSYNSPLHF
15 | TRBJ2-1 | NA | TRBV4-2 | NA | TGTGCCAGCAGCCAAGACAGGGGATCATACAATGAGCAGTTCTTC | CASSQDRGSYNEQFF
15 | TRBJ1-1 | NA | TRBV19 | TRBD1 | TGTGCCAGTAGTACTCCCGCACAGGGGACAACTGAAGCTTTCTTT | CASSTPAQGTTEAFF
13 | TRBJ1-1 | NA | TRBV19 | TRBD1 | TGTGCCAGTAGTATCGGGACAGTTAATGAAGCTTTCTTT | CASSIGTVNEAFF
15 | TRBJ2-1 | few | TRBV7-2 | NA | TGTGCCAGCAGCTTCCTACAGGTTAAAGGCAATGAGCAGTTCTTC | CASSFLQVKGNEQFF
13 | TRBJ2-1 | NA | TRBV30 | NA | TGTGCCTGGAGCGGGAGTAGCTGGGGTGAGCAGTTCTTC | CAWSGSSWGEQFF
15 | TRBJ2-3 | once | TRBV19 | TRBD1 | TGTGCCAGTAGTATCACAGGACAGGGCACAGATACGCAGTATTTT | CASSITGQGTDTQYF